This TCR beta chain derives from a study of T cell responses to AZD1222 COVID-19 vaccine. Whole-study context: Samples with a second dose at about 4 or about 12 weeks were pooled together. Study-wide results and limits: Rises in breadth and depth of Spike-specific TCRs came after two AZD1222 doses. CD4 TCRs linked to vaccination spanned spike, dominating at 160-218 and 743-854. Baseline serology detected seropositivity in only 5 to 7 AZD1222 recipients.

In its sample, this clone was seen once. The antigen is unknown. Libraries were prepared by immunoSEQ multiplex PCR; TCRdb keeps only in-frame clonotypes and omits some of them. This repertoire shows some 150,000 clones, about 91% found once; its top ten account for 1.5% to 2%. Looked up from germline, CDR1 is SGHTA and CDR2 is FQGNSA. The CDR3 has 17 residues. V trimming: 3 bases; J trimming: 9 bases; junction bases outside the gene matches: 12. The source of this sequence is an adult in good health. J is TRBJ1-6 and V is TRBV7-2, with 9 bases identical to TRBD1. The material was peripheral blood, obtained on day 0 of AZD1222 vaccination. The CDR3 sequence is CASSFTGTGTQISPLHF. Written as DNA, the CDR3 is TGTGCCAGCAGCTTTACCGGGACAGGGACCCAGATTTCACCCCTCCACTTT.